The clone carrying this TCR beta chain was seen only once. This sample is part of a study of T cell responses to AZD1222 COVID-19 vaccine. Sequencing was performed with immunoSEQ multiplex PCR; in TCRdb, only in-frame clones are kept and a portion is missing. The repertoire has 100,000 to 150,000 clones, 85% to 95% of them found once; the top ten carry approximately 5%. Trimming shortened V by 5 bases and J by 3 bases, and 7 bases separated the two germline ends. Germline lookup yields CDR1 LNHDA and CDR2 SQIVND (reference sequence). The CDR3 runs to 12 residues. The sequence derives from an adult who received the AZD1222 COVID-19 vaccine. The chain uses TRBV19 and TRBJ1-2; no reliable D call. The specimen was peripheral blood, collected 28 days after the second AZD1222 dose. CDR3 amino acids: CASSLSDYGYTF. DNA of the CDR3: TGTGCCAGTAGTCTCAGTGACTATGGCTACACCTTC.